A single T cell receptor (beta chain) is shown here with its context. Germline V gene lookup returns CDR1 LGHNA and CDR2 YNFKEQ. V lost 1 base to trimming and J lost 7 bases; unmatched junction nucleotides: 10. The CDR3 sequence is 16 residues long. Source study methods: It was from reference gene primer amplification that nucleated cell counts were estimated. Profiling relied on immunoSEQ multiplex PCR, and the TCRdb table lists in-frame clones only, not all of them. V and J calls and clone size are as listed in that table; D and trimming were resolved from the DNA. The table lists 200,000 to 250,000 clones, 80% to 90% of them singletons, with 9.7% in the top ten. The sample is drawn from a study of blood T cell repertoires in COVID-19. The overall study: COVID-19 samples from acute and convalescent phases originated in the United States, Italy and Spain. T cells, B-cell-depleted T cells, or PBMCs supplied cDNA or gDNA.

Sequenced sample: peripheral blood. The rearrangement uses TRBV4-2 and TRBJ1-2; 9 positions match TRBD1. This sequence originates from a man aged 45-65 years with active or convalescent COVID-19. The CDR3 nucleotides read TGTGCCAGCAGCCAAGGTCGGACAGGGGCCCGGTCTGGCTACACCTTC. Protein: CASSQGRTGARSGYTF.